This record concerns one TCR beta chain sequence. Its antigen is unidentified. The entry originates in a study of T-cell memory formation after mild COVID-19. One entry per CDR3 protein results from TCRdb running MiXCR on the 5' RACE reads. The repertoire has about 200,000 distinct CDR3 sequences, over 9.5% of them found once; the top ten carry around 3.3%. Germline V gene data show CDR1 as SGHRS and CDR2 as YFSETQ. The V end was cut by 1 base, the J end by 4 bases, with 10 bases between. This CDR3 comprises 14 residues. The study, taken as a whole, reports: Specificity for SARS-CoV-2 was not confirmed among the second-wave clones peaking on day 37. The study found balanced CD4/CD8 in clones contracting day 15 to 85 and a CD4+ lean in later expanders. CM and EM subsets held most contracting CD4+ clones; EMRA held CD8+ ones.

The receptor comes from a man aged 18 to 29 who had mild COVID-19 (a few samples of this study predate the infection). Cell type and time point are not known. The specimen sequenced was PBMCs or a T cell subset sorted from them (not recorded which). This chain joins TRBV5-1 and TRBJ2-3, with a possible D match to TRBD2 (6 bases). CDR3: CASSLFGGSDTQYF. The CDR3 bases are TGCGCCAGCAGCTTGTTCGGGGGATCAGATACGCAGTATTTT.